The sequence of this TCR beta chain was determined in a study of control samples from healthy donors and cancer patients (TCRdb year 2020). As concerns this clone: It has no known antigen specificity. Per-base qualities were not stored, and no clone one base away is much larger.

Libraries were built with the immunoSEQ multiplex PCR assay. Here the immuneACCESS table is served through TCRdb, limited to in-frame sequences with V and J called. Missing clones are a known gap in these copies; in checked studies unresolved V genes cover under half, and the rest lacks a known reason. The sample profile shows some 130,000 clones; roughly 90% of them were found once. Less than 7% of the sample lies in the top ten. The CDR3 sequence holds 16 residues, the cysteine and phenylalanine included. Only the CDR3 DNA is retained, 48 bases long and in frame from the first base. CDR1 and CDR2 were assigned from the germline V gene as MGHRA and YSYEKL. Trimming removed 0 bases from V and 7 bases from J, leaving 16 bases between the germline ends.

The sequence was collected from a man aged 18 to 30 in good health. The sequence joins TRBV4-1 to TRBJ1-5, and TRBD1 may be the D gene, going by 6 matching bases. Sequences were obtained from blood. The nucleotide sequence is given as TGCGCCAGCAGCCAAGAAAACTTGGGGGGCCGGCAGCCCCAGCATTTT. Its translation reads: CASSQENLGGRQPQHF.